The 4 T cell receptor beta chains in this list originate from one sample, sequenced in a study of blood T cell repertoires in COVID-19. Here immunoSEQ multiplex PCR was the method, and the copy in TCRdb shows in-frame clones only, minus some. The repertoire holds 230,000 or so clones, with roughly 81% as singletons. The sample taken for sequencing was peripheral blood. Receptor source: an elderly woman with COVID-19, enrolled during active disease.

The chain uses TRBV6-5 and TRBJ2-2; D not resolved. The CDR3 length is 12 residues. Germline values: CDR1 MNHEY, CDR2 SVGAGI. Deletions cut 6 bases from V and 6 bases from J, with 8 bases between. CDR3 DNA: TGTGCCAGCAGGTCTCTTCCCGGGGAGCTGTTTTTT. It yields the protein CASRSLPGELFF.

The V and J genes are TRBV5-4 and TRBJ2-7; TRBD2 is a possible D gene (7 bases). Trimming removed 3 bases from V and 7 bases from J, with 17 bases in between. This CDR3 is 14 amino acids long. Per germline, CDR1 SGHNT and CDR2 YYREEE (reference sequence). The CDR3 DNA follows: TGTGCCAGCAGCTCCTCGGGGGGCCTAACGGAGCAGTACTTC. As protein: CASSSSGGLTEQYF.

The chain recombines TRBV28 with TRBJ1-6; 7 bases map to TRBD1. Germline CDR1 is MDHEN and CDR2 is SYDVKM. The CDR3 is 18 amino acids. V lost 3 bases and J lost 5; bases outside the gene matches: 13. The CDR3: CASSFPGQARGNNSPLHF. The CDR3 region has the DNA TGTGCCAGCAGTTTTCCCGGACAGGCCCGTGGGAATAATTCACCCCTCCACTTT.

This clone occurred a few times. The chain recombines TRBV4-3 with TRBJ1-6; 7 bases match TRBD1. Trimming took 4 bases from V and 7 from J; bases not matched to a gene: 7. CDR1 and CDR2 from the germline V gene are LGHNA and YSLEER. CDR3 length equals 15 residues. The CDR3 DNA is TGCGCCAGCAGCCGCGAGCAGGGGGGAAATTCACCCCTCCACTTT. Protein product: CASSREQGGNSPLHF.